This entry describes one T cell receptor beta chain. The antigen it binds to is not known. No base quality information exists; no much larger clone differs at one position. The sample is drawn from a study of low-dose radiotherapy and immunotherapy resistance in tumors (dated 2022 in TCRdb). Looking at the study overall: Cohort 1 received 0.5 Gy per fraction every 2 weeks, with a prescribed total PTV dose of 6.5 Gy. In Cohort 2, 1 Gy per fraction was delivered every two weeks, for a total of 13 Gy over 26 weeks. No randomization into treatment groups was done for the people taking part in the trial. The translational analysis covered eight patients: three from the first dose cohort and the first five from the second dose cohort. Starting on cycle 1 day 1, patients took 300 mg of aspirin by mouth once daily for four cycles. Nivolumab and ipilimumab were both given intravenously, with nivolumab at a 240 mg flat dose every two weeks and ipilimumab at 1 mg/kg every six weeks. Intravenous cyclophosphamide at 200 mg/m2 was administered every two weeks, one day ahead of each radiation and immunotherapy administration.

Superscript III and a set of TRAV- and TRBV-specific primers were used to synthesize first-strand cDNA, so that both TCRalpha and TCRbeta chains were covered. TCRs were amplified for about 20 PCR cycles with Phusion, using a constant-region primer paired with the adapter attached to the V primers. The isolated mRNA was amplified using the MessageAmp II aRNA Amplification Kit, with in vitro transcription performed for 16 hours at 37 degrees C. mRNA for TCR sequencing was isolated with the Dynabeads mRNA DIRECT Purification Kit. A second 25-cycle Phusion PCR added indexed Illumina adapters, and products were purified with AMPure XP beads. Concerning the study's data processing: Using custom Perl scripts, TCR sequences that encoded the same protein were pooled, out-of-frame sequences were dropped, and the abundance of each clonotype was calculated. TCR sequences supported by only a single read were excluded from analysis. The metrics used to describe the repertoires included Shannon entropy, Gini index, clonality, richness, and the frequency of TCRs shared between repertoires. TCRdb applied fastp at Q25 and MiXCR to the public reads, then kept only in-frame beta chains. Every entry covers one CDR3 protein and lists the most common genes and DNA from its rows. These V and J calls originate from TCRdb's pipeline instead of the authors' own analysis. The sample has approximately 6,000 distinct CDR3 sequences on record, roughly 80% of them singletons. The ten largest make up 5.9% of the sample.

The donors came from RACIN, which was a single-arm phase I dose-escalation trial that paired nivolumab and ipilimumab with aspirin, low-dose cyclophosphamide and low-dose radiotherapy. Patients were eligible if they had advanced solid tumors that were TIL-negative. The TCR was taken from a human donor with advanced metastatic prostate, ovarian, gallbladder or colorectal cancer (not recorded which). This table probably holds off-target reads from a library built for another chain.

The CDR3 protein is CATRGGRMGNTGELFF. The DNA is TGTGCCACTCGTGGGGGGCGCATGGGGAACACCGGGGAGCTGTTTTTT. The chain uses TRBV5-6 and TRBJ2-2; the D gene cannot be resolved beyond TRBD1 or TRBD2, each matching 6 bases. The trim is 9 bases for V and 1 base for J, with a gap of 19 bases between the germline ends. Measured from the cysteine to the phenylalanine, the CDR3 is 16 residues long. Solely the CDR3 DNA is kept, with 48 bases framed from the first base. The germline V gene yields SGHDT for CDR1 and YYEEEE for CDR2.